The 20 T cell receptor beta chains listed next were all sequenced from one sample in a study of T-cell reconstitution after alpha-beta-depleted transplantation in children. A library of TCRbeta sequences, prepared with unique molecular identifiers, was generated. TCRdb recomputed calls from the PCR reads with MiXCR, one row per CDR3 protein. The sample yields some 460,000 distinct CDR3 sequences, about 17% seen once. The specimen was PBMCs, mostly from graft donor cells, collected 360 days after TCRalphabeta/CD19-depleted stem cell transplant. The receptor set was obtained from a boy under two years old who had a stem cell transplant for Wiskott-Aldrich syndrome, so the T cells may come from the graft donor.

The chain joins TRBV29-1 to TRBJ2-3; 7 nucleotides agree with TRBD2. Germline V gene data show CDR1 as SQVTM and CDR2 as ANQGSEA. The V segment lost 8 bases and the J segment 0 bases; nucleotides outside the gene matches: 20. This CDR3 has 18 residues. Written as DNA, the CDR3 is TGCAGCTCCCGACTAGCTTGGGACCCGCTAGTAAGCACAGATACGCAGTATTTT. This sequence encodes CSSRLAWDPLVSTDTQYF.

V usage is TRBV12-3 or TRBV12-4 and J usage is TRBJ1-6; the D gene is possibly TRBD1 (5 bases). The CDR3 covers 15 residues. V was trimmed by 6 bases and J by 4 bases, leaving 13 bases between them. The CDR3 sequence is CASSAGRTYNSPLHF. The DNA for the CDR3 is TGTGCCAGCAGCGCGGGACGGACATATAATTCACCCCTCCACTTT.

The CDR3 sequence is CASSNPFDHNEQFF. The CDR3 nucleotides read TGTGCCAGCAGTAATCCATTCGATCACAATGAGCAGTTCTTC. The chain has TRBV2 and TRBJ2-1; D is uncertain. From germline, CDR1 is SNHLY and CDR2 FYNNEI. This CDR3 spans 14 amino acids. The V end was cut by 5 bases, the J end by 5 bases, with 13 bases between. Filled out from reference TRBV2 and TRBJ2-1, the complete variable domain reads EPEVTQTPSHQVTQMGQEVILRCVPISNHLYFYWYRQILGQKVEFLVSFYNNEISEKSEIFDDQFSVERPDGSNFTLKIRSTKLEDSAMYFCASSNPFDHNEQFFGPGTRLTVL.

This clonotype was recorded a few times. The chain combines TRBV5-1 with TRBJ2-1; D is possibly TRBD1 (6 bases). Between the trimmed V and J ends, which lost 2 bases and 6 bases, there was a span of 18 bases. The CDR3 is 16 amino acids. From germline, CDR1 is SGHRS and CDR2 YFSETQ. The CDR3: CASSLRDNHYGNEQFF. The CDR3 nucleotides read TGCGCCAGCAGCTTAAGGGACAATCATTACGGCAATGAGCAGTTCTTC.

The chain recombines TRBV29-1 with TRBJ2-5; no clear D gene. This CDR3 contains 13 residues. Trimming left V 3 bases short and J 2 bases short, with 10 bases between. Germline assignment: CDR1 SQVTM and CDR2 ANQGSEA. DNA for the CDR3: TGCAGCGTTGACAGGAGCTCTCAAGAGACCCAGTACTTC. Protein sequence: CSVDRSSQETQYF.

The rearrangement links TRBV10-3 to TRBJ2-7, with 7 bases aligning to TRBD1. J was trimmed by 5 bases and V by 11 bases; bases with no gene match: 12. The CDR3 spans 13 residues. The germline V gene has CDR1 ENHRY and CDR2 SYGVKD. The CDR3 DNA follows: TGTGCCTCAAACAGGGGCCTTTGGAACGAGCAGTACTTC. It encodes CASNRGLWNEQYF.

This clonotype was observed a handful of times. V and J are TRBV7-2 and TRBJ2-7; 7 bases agree with TRBD2. The CDR3 has 17 residues. Germline V gene sequence: CDR1 SGHTA, CDR2 FQGNSA. The V and J ends lost 2 bases and 0 bases, in that order; junction bases with no gene match: 10. Written as DNA, the CDR3 is TGTGCCAGCAGCTTAAGGGTGGCGCGGGAGCCCTCCTACGAGCAGTACTTC. Translation: CASSLRVAREPSYEQYF. Combining the CDR3 with reference TRBV7-2 and TRBJ2-7 gives the whole variable domain GAGVSQSPSNKVTEKGKDVELRCDPISGHTALYWYRQSLGQGLEFLIYFQGNSAPDKSGLPSDRFSAERTGGSVSTLTIQRTQQEDSAVYLCASSLRVAREPSYEQYFGPGTRLTVT.

The chain links TRBV12-3 or TRBV12-4 to TRBJ2-3; 8 bases are shared with TRBD2. The CDR3 covers 15 residues. The junction had 8 bases not matched to a gene; V was cut back by 6 bases and J by 3 bases. CDR3 in DNA: TGTGCCAGCAGCCCCGGGACTAGTAGGACAGATACGCAGTATTTT. This translates into CASSPGTSRTDTQYF.

The V and J genes are TRBV25-1 and TRBJ2-1; 12 bases are shared with TRBD2. With V trimmed by 8 bases and J by 14 bases, 7 bases remained unmatched. CDR1 MGHDK and CDR2 SYGVNS come from the germline V gene. The length of the CDR3 is 12 residues. The chain's CDR3 is CASGLAGPGEFF. CDR3 nucleotide sequence: TGTGCCAGCGGACTAGCGGGACCCGGGGAGTTCTTC.

This chain uses TRBV7-9 with TRBJ2-2; no reliable D call. CDR3 length: 15 residues. V was trimmed by 5 bases and J by 5 bases, leaving 15 bases between them. Germline assignment: CDR1 SEHNR and CDR2 FQNEAQ (reference sequence). The CDR3 DNA sequence: TGTGCCAGCAGCCCAAGTAGGATGAAGACCGGGGAGCTGTTTTTT. Translated: CASSPSRMKTGELFF.

On this clonotype: Compared with germline, one end of the junction differs, possibly owing to a read error. V usage is TRBV7-8 and J usage is TRBJ1-5, with D perhaps matching TRBD1 (6 bases). The germline gives CDR1 SGHVS, CDR2 FQNEAQ. The CDR3 has 12 amino acids. CDR3 in amino acids: CASSSSGGQIYF. The CDR3 bases are TGTGCCAGCAGCTCAAGCGGTGGACAGATCTATTTT.

This clonotype turned up a few times. The genes are TRBV4-1 and TRBJ2-1, with 8 bases fitting TRBD1. V was pared by 5 bases and J by 4 bases, with 16 bases of the junction left unmatched. Looked up from germline, CDR1 is MGHRA and CDR2 is YSYEKL. The CDR3 totals 18 residues. As DNA, the CDR3 is TGCGCCAGCAGCAAACTGGTGGTTCCGGGACAGGTATACAATGAGCAGTTCTTC. It yields the protein CASSKLVVPGQVYNEQFF.

The chain links TRBV6-6 to TRBJ2-7, with a weak D call TRBD2 (6 bases). In germline, CDR1 is MNHNY, CDR2 SVGAGI (reference sequence). The germline V and J ends were trimmed by 6 bases and 8 bases, with 11 bases remaining between them. The CDR3 length is 11 residues. CDR3 nucleotide sequence: TGTGCCAGCAGGACTAGAATTAAGCAGTACTTC. It is translated as CASRTRIKQYF.

V is TRBV5-1 and J is TRBJ2-2, with D perhaps being TRBD1 or TRBD2 (6 bases each). Germline CDR1 SGHRS, CDR2 YFSETQ. V was shortened by 4 bases and J by 2 bases, with 15 bases between the two germline ends. CDR3 length: 16 amino acids. CDR3 in amino acids: CASSLRQEGNTGELFF. The CDR3, as DNA: TGCGCCAGCAGCCTCCGACAGGAGGGTAACACCGGGGAGCTGTTTTTT.

Only a few counts were recorded for this clonotype. The chain is built from TRBV7-6 and TRBJ2-3; D perhaps matches TRBD2 (5 bases). This CDR3 contains 15 residues. Trimming pared 1 base from V and 3 bases from J, leaving 11 bases between. The germline gives CDR1 SGHVS, CDR2 FNYEAQ. The CDR3 sequence: CASSLDLLATDTQYF. For the CDR3, the DNA is TGTGCCAGCAGCTTAGATTTGCTAGCAACAGATACGCAGTATTTT. Supplemented by reference TRBV7-6 and TRBJ2-3, the full variable domain reads GAGVSQSPRYKVTKRGQDVALRCDPISGHVSLYWYRQALGQGPEFLTYFNYEAQQDKSGLPNDRFSAERPEGSISTLTIQRTEQRDSAMYRCASSLDLLATDTQYFGPGTRLTVL.

This clonotype was seen repeatedly, ten times or more. This chain links TRBV14 with TRBJ2-2; D remains ambiguous. Germline V CDR1 and CDR2: SGHDN, FVKESK. Trimming shortened V by 3 bases and J by 0 bases, and 2 bases separated the two germline ends. The CDR3 contains 13 residues. As DNA, the CDR3 is TGTGCCAGCAGCCACCCGAACACCGGGGAGCTGTTTTTT. It is translated as CASSHPNTGELFF.

The chain recombines TRBV20-1 with TRBJ2-3, with D unclear. V dropped 2 bases and J dropped 0 bases, with 18 bases sitting between them. The CDR3 extends over 17 amino acids. Germline CDR1 reads DFQATT; CDR2 reads SNEGSKA (reference sequence). The chain's CDR3 is CSARPYSRWISTDTQYF. The DNA for the CDR3 is TGCAGTGCTAGACCTTACTCGCGGTGGATTAGCACAGATACGCAGTATTTT.

The chain is built from TRBV5-1 and TRBJ2-3, with D tentatively TRBD1 or TRBD2 (6 bases each). The V and J ends lost 0 bases and 5 bases respectively, with 16 bases between them. The CDR3 contains 16 residues. Germline V gene lookup returns CDR1 SGHRS and CDR2 YFSETQ. CDR3 sequence reads: CASSLVSGGGLDTQYF. In DNA, the CDR3 is TGCGCCAGCAGCTTGGTATCCGGGGGCGGTTTAGATACGCAGTATTTT.

This chain links TRBV4-1 with TRBJ2-5; unclear D gene. CDR1 MGHRA and CDR2 YSYEKL come from the germline V gene. This CDR3 comprises 17 residues. Between the trimmed V and J ends, which lost 0 bases and 5 bases, there was a span of 19 bases. In DNA form, the CDR3 reads TGCGCCAGCAGCCAAGATCCAGTTTTCCCAATGGGGGAGACCCAGTACTTC. It is translated as CASSQDPVFPMGETQYF.

This clonotype came up a few times. The rearrangement joins TRBV28 to TRBJ2-5, with D perhaps TRBD1 (6 bases). The CDR3 is 14 residues long. Germline V gene lookup returns CDR1 MDHEN and CDR2 SYDVKM. Trimming cost V 3 bases and J 7 bases, with 15 bases left between them. CDR3 protein: CASSLRGSKGTQYF. As DNA, the CDR3 is TGTGCCAGCAGTTTGAGGGGGTCCAAGGGGACCCAGTACTTC.